A selection of T cell receptor beta chains follows, all from one sample in a study of cytomegalovirus exposure and HLA in healthy donors. Data came from immunoSEQ multiplex PCR; TCRdb stores just in-frame clones and leaves some out. Here the sample spans roughly 120,000 clones, approximately 8.8% being singletons. The sequencing input was PBMCs. The receptor set was obtained from a man aged 35-49 years in good health and CMV-seronegative. The CDR3 runs from the conserved cysteine through the conserved F or W. A D gene is named only where the DNA matches it firmly. Clone size is stated in some rows and not others, as once, few, many or a class when expanded.

>12|TRBV19|few|TRBJ2-7|TRBD2
TGTGCCAGTAGTCGGGGGGGAGACGAGCAGTACTTC
CASSRGGDEQYF
>16|TRBV4-2|.|TRBJ2-5|.
TGTGCCAGCAGCCAAGCCCAAGGGACAAACCAAGAGACCCAGTACTTC
CASSQAQGTNQETQYF
>11|TRBV7-2|few|TRBJ2-7|TRBD1
TGTGCCAGCAGTACAGGGGGCGAGCAGTACTTC
CASSTGGEQYF
>13|TRBV5-4|few|TRBJ1-2|TRBD1
TGTGCCAGCAGCGACAGGGCGTACTATGGCTACACCTTC
CASSDRAYYGYTF
>14|TRBV5-5|.|TRBJ1-5|.
TGTGCCAGCAGCTTGGCGGGAATGGGTCAGCCCCAGCATTTT
CASSLAGMGQPQHF
>16|TRBV4-1|.|TRBJ2-7|TRBD1
TGCGCCAGCAGCACCTCCGGGACAGGGGGCGGCTACGAGCAGTACTTC
CASSTSGTGGGYEQYF
>15|TRBV2|few|TRBJ1-2|.
TGTGCCAGCAGTGAAGGGTCTAAACCTAACTATGGCTACACCTTC
CASSEGSKPNYGYTF
>15|TRBV7-8|.|TRBJ1-2|.
TGTGCCAGCAGCCGGGAGGGAACAGGAATCTATGGCTACACCTTC
CASSREGTGIYGYTF
>13|TRBV12-5|few|TRBJ2-7|TRBD1
TGTGCTAGTGGTTCCGGGACAGTCAACGAGCAGTACTTC
CASGSGTVNEQYF
>14|TRBV2|.|TRBJ2-5|TRBD2
TGTGCCAGCTACGCAGCGGGGCCCAAAGAGACCCAGTACTTC
CASYAAGPKETQYF
>14|TRBV30|few|TRBJ2-1|TRBD2
TGTGCCTGGAGTGAAACTAGCGGGGGGAATGAGCAGTTCTTC
CAWSETSGGNEQFF
>14|TRBV9|.|TRBJ2-7|TRBD1
TGTGCCAGCAGCGAGGGGACAGGGGGAAGGGAGCAGTACTTC
CASSEGTGGREQYF
>13|TRBV19|few|TRBJ2-7|TRBD2
TGTGCCAGTAGTATGGGGGGGGCCTACGAGCAGTACTTC
CASSMGGAYEQYF
>13|TRBV2|.|TRBJ2-5|TRBD2
TGTGCCAGCAGTGACGGGGGGAGAGAGACCCAGTACTTC
CASSDGGRETQYF
>14|TRBV27|few|TRBJ2-1|.
TGTGCCAGCCGGTTGGGGGGATACTACAATGAGCAGTTCTTC
CASRLGGYYNEQFF
>15|TRBV19|once|TRBJ2-2|.
TGTGCCAGTAGTATCCGGGCAGGGGCAGCCGGGGAGCTGTTTTTT
CASSIRAGAAGELFF
>14|TRBV5-4|.|TRBJ1-1|TRBD1
TGTGCCAGCAGCTTGGGGACAGGGAGAACTGAAGCTTTCTTT
CASSLGTGRTEAFF
>14|TRBV5-4|few|TRBJ2-7|.
TGTGCCAGCAGCTTGGGGCAGGGCCCCTACGAGCAGTACTTC
CASSLGQGPYEQYF
>15|TRBV19|few|TRBJ1-5|TRBD1
TGTGCCAGTAGTATGGGACAGGCTAAAGGGGATCCCCAGCATTTT
CASSMGQAKGDPQHF
>15|TRBV10-3|.|TRBJ1-3|.
TGTGCCATCAGTGAGGACGGTGGGACAGGAAACACCATATATTTT
CAISEDGGTGNTIYF
>15|TRBV5-1|.|TRBJ1-5|.
TGCGCCAGCAGCCCTGAGGGAGGGATCCATCAGCCCCAGCATTTT
CASSPEGGIHQPQHF
>15|TRBV7-3|few|TRBJ2-2|TRBD1
TGTGCCAGCAGATCGACAGGGGCTCGCACCGGGGAGCTGTTTTTT
CASRSTGARTGELFF
>12|TRBV30|few|TRBJ2-7|.
TGTGCCTGGAGTGTGTCGGTGTACGAGCAGTACTTC
CAWSVSVYEQYF
>15|TRBV6-6|.|TRBJ2-6|.
TGTGCCAGCAGTTACTGGAGCTCTGGGGCCAACGTCCTGACTTTC
CASSYWSSGANVLTF
>17|TRBV5-4|.|TRBJ2-5|.
TGTGCCAGCAGCTTGTCCCCAGGGTGGGCTGCCGCGGAGACCCAGTACTTC
CASSLSPGWAAAETQYF
>13|TRBV6-5|few|TRBJ2-5|.
TGTGCCAGCAGTTACCGGCTAGAAGAGACCCAGTACTTC
CASSYRLEETQYF
>14|TRBV7-2|.|TRBJ2-2|.
TGTGCCAGCAGCTTAATGTCAGGGTCGGGGGAGCTGTTTTTT
CASSLMSGSGELFF
>15|TRBV7-3|.|TRBJ1-6|.
TGTGCCAGCAGCTTACGGGGGGTCAACAATTCACCCCTCCACTTT
CASSLRGVNNSPLHF
>14|TRBV10-3|few|TRBJ1-5|.
TGTGCCATCAGTGAGTCTACAGGTAATCAGCCCCAGCATTTT
CAISESTGNQPQHF
>14|TRBV18|few|TRBJ1-2|.
TGTGCCAGCTCACCGATGACAGGCAACTATGGCTACACCTTC
CASSPMTGNYGYTF
>15|TRBV2|.|TRBJ1-3|.
TGTGCCAGCAGTGAATCGAGGGGGAATGGAAACACCATATATTTT
CASSESRGNGNTIYF
>17|TRBV7-2|few|TRBJ2-1|TRBD2
TGTGCCAGCAGCTTATGGTTCGGGGGGGCTAACTACAATGAGCAGTTCTTC
CASSLWFGGANYNEQFF
>15|TRBV5-6|few|TRBJ1-2|.
TGTGCCAGCAGCTTGGGAGGGGGTCCAGGGAATGGCTACACCTTC
CASSLGGGPGNGYTF
>15|TRBV6-1|few|TRBJ2-7|TRBD1
TGTGCCAGCAGTGAGCGGTCAAGACAGGGCTACGAGCAGTACTTC
CASSERSRQGYEQYF
>11|TRBV27|few|TRBJ2-5|.
TGTGCCAGCAGTTTTCCGGAGACCCAGTACTTC
CASSFPETQYF
>12|TRBV28|few|TRBJ1-1|.
TGTGCCAGCAGAACGGGTAAGAGAGAAGCTTTCTTT
CASRTGKREAFF
>17|TRBV9|.|TRBJ2-3|TRBD2
TGTGCCAGCAGCGTAGGGACTAGCGGGGGGTGGGCAGATACGCAGTATTTT
CASSVGTSGGWADTQYF
>16|TRBV4-3|few|TRBJ2-7|TRBD1
TGCGCCAGCAGCCAAGACCACAGGGGAATTTCCTACGAGCAGTACTTC
CASSQDHRGISYEQYF
>15|TRBV5-1|.|TRBJ1-6|.
TGCGCCAGCAGCTTGGCGACAGTTCTCAATTCACCCCTCCACTTT
CASSLATVLNSPLHF
>13|TRBV11-2|.|TRBJ1-2|.
TGTGCCAGCAGCTCCCAGGGCGTCTATGGCTACACCTTC
CASSSQGVYGYTF
>14|TRBV9|.|TRBJ1-2|.
TGTGCCAGCAGCGTTACCTCCACAAACTATGGCTACACCTTC
CASSVTSTNYGYTF
>13|TRBV7-2|.|TRBJ2-7|.
TGTGCCAGCAGCCGCGGGGGCACCTACGAGCAGTACTTC
CASSRGGTYEQYF
>12|TRBV29-1|.|TRBJ1-2|.
TGCAGCGGCCAGGGCACTGGCTATGGCTACACCTTC
CSGQGTGYGYTF
>17|TRBV4-3|.|TRBJ2-1|.
TGCGCCAGCAGCCAAGCCCCAGCGGGTAGTGGCGACAATGAGCAGTTCTTC
CASSQAPAGSGDNEQFF
>13|TRBV6-6|.|TRBJ1-2|.
TGTGCCAGCGAACGTGACAGAGGCTATGGCTACACCTTC
CASERDRGYGYTF
>13|TRBV10-2|few|TRBJ2-2|TRBD1
TGCGCCAGCAGTGGACAGGGGGCCCGGGAGCTGTTTTTT
CASSGQGARELFF
>14|TRBV6-4|many|TRBJ1-1|.
TGTGCCAGCAGTGACTCTAGCAGGGCCACTGAAGCTTTCTTT
CASSDSSRATEAFF
>13|TRBV5-4|.|TRBJ2-7|.
TGTGCCAGCAGCCCCAGGGAAAGCTACGAGCAGTACTTC
CASSPRESYEQYF